This T cell receptor (beta chain) was obtained from a study of sequential checkpoint blockade in melanoma. The protocol was immunoSEQ multiplex PCR, while the TCRdb copy is restricted to in-frame clones and leaves out a portion. The table shows about 9,600 clones, with 27% occurring only once. The germline CDR1 and CDR2 sequences are SGHNT and YENEEA. The CDR3 consists of 15 residues. V dropped 1 base and J dropped 4; count of bases not matched to a gene: 4. Indicated treatment: randomized to nivolumab then ipilimumab (arm A) or the reverse (arm B). No patient had prior DNA-damaging chemotherapy. The clonotype was recovered from a human donor with melanoma. The J gene is TRBJ1-1, the V gene TRBV11-3, with 9 positions matching TRBD1. The sample was tumor tissue (inferred from file names), taken from a patient given nivolumab and ipilimumab in sequence. The CDR3 loop is CASSLVDRGVTEAFF. CDR3 DNA sequence: TGTGCCAGCAGCTTAGTCGACAGGGGGGTCACTGAAGCTTTCTTT.